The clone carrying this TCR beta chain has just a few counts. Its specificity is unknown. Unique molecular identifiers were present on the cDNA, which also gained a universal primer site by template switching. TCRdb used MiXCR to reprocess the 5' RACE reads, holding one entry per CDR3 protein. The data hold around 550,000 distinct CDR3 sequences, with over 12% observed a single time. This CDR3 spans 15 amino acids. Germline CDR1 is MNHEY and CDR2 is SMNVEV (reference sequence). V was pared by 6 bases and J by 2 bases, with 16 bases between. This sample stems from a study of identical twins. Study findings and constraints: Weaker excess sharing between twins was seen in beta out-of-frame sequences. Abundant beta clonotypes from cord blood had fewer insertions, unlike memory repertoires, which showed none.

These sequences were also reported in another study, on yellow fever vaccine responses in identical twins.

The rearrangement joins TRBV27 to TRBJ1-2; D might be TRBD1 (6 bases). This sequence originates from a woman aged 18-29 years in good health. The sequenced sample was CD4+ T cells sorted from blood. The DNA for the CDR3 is TGTGCCAGCAGAGCTACAGGGAATGGGAACTATGGCTACACCTTC. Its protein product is CASRATGNGNYGYTF.